This T cell receptor beta chain was captured in a study of blood T cell repertoires in COVID-19. In the study overall: Some COVID-19 samples were acute and others convalescent; all came from the United States, Italy and Spain. PBMCs, B-cell-depleted T cells, or T cells were the source of the cDNA or gDNA that made up the material.

Germline lookup yields CDR1 MNHEY and CDR2 SMNVEV (reference sequence). With V trimmed by 5 bases and J by 2 bases, 2 bases remained unmatched. CDR3 length equals 13 residues. In the original workflow: The assay estimated nucleated cells by amplifying reference gene primers. Generated by immunoSEQ multiplex PCR, the TCRdb table keeps only in-frame clones and is missing some. V and J calls and clone size are those listed in that table; D and trimming were worked out from the DNA. The table lists around 37,000 clones, around 89% of them singletons. The rearrangement joins TRBV27 to TRBJ2-5; 7 nucleotides agree with TRBD1. This TCR derives from a man in his 60s with active or convalescent COVID-19. The sequencing input was peripheral blood. CDR3 sequence: CASSDREQETQYF. The CDR3 nucleotides are TGTGCCAGCAGTGACAGGGAACAAGAGACCCAGTACTTC.